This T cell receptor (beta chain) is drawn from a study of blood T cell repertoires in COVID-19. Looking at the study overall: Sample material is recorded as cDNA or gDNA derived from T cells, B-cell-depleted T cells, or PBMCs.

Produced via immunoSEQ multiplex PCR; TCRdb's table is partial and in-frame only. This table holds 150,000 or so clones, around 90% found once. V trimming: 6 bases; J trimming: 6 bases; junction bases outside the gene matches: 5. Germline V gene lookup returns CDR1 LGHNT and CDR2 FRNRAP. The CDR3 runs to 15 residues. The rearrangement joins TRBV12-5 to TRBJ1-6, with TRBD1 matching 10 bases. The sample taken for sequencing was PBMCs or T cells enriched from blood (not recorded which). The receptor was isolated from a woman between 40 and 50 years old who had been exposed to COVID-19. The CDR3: CASGTGQGFNSPLHF. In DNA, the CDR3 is TGTGCTAGTGGGACGGGACAGGGGTTTAATTCACCCCTCCACTTT. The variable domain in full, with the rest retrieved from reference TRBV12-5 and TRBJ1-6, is DARVTQTPRHKVTEMGQEVTMRCQPILGHNTVFWYRQTMMQGLELLAYFRNRAPLDDSGMPKDRFSAEMPDATLATLKIQPSEPRDSAVYFCASGTGQGFNSPLHFGNGTRLTVT.